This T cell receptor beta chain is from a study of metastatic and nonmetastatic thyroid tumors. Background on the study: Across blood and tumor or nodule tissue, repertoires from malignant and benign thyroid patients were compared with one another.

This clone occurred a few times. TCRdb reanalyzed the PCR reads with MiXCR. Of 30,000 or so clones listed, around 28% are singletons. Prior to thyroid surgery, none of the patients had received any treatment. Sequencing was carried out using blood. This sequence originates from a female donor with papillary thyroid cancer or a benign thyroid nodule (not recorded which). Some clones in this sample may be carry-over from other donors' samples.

The DNA of the CDR3 is TGTGCCAGCAGTTTATGGGGGACAGGCCCTTCCAATGAGCAGTTCTTC. This translates into CASSLWGTGPSNEQFF. The chain carries TRBV27 and TRBJ2-1, with 8 bases fitting TRBD1. The CDR3 covers 16 residues. J gave up 6 bases and V 1 base, and 8 bases lay outside the gene matches. Germline values: CDR1 MNHEY, CDR2 SMNVEV (reference sequence).